This is a list of T cell receptor beta chains from one sample in a study of blood T cell repertoires in COVID-19. The table came from immunoSEQ multiplex PCR; TCRdb's copy has only in-frame clones and leaves some out. In the table there are around 250,000 clones, around 84% of which are singletons. The sample taken for sequencing was PBMCs or T cells enriched from blood (not recorded which). The receptors were gathered from a man aged 35 to 55 who had been exposed to COVID-19. CDR3s leave out the opening cysteine and the closing phenylalanine or tryptophan. The order of the fields is V gene, CDR3 protein.

v_call: TRBV27
cdr3_aa: ASSFGVWGLAGFNEQF

v_call: TRBV30
cdr3_aa: AWKAGTSGRMFSYNEQF

v_call: TRBV29-1
cdr3_aa: SGTTGGSAGAF

v_call: TRBV7-2
cdr3_aa: ASSQRQGLALSQY

v_call: TRBV7-3
cdr3_aa: ASSFLPQVAGGNYGYT

v_call: TRBV24-1
cdr3_aa: ATGSANTGELF

v_call: TRBV21-1
cdr3_aa: ASSRIRGGGGYGYT

v_call: TRBV11-2
cdr3_aa: ASSLIQGATGNYGYT

v_call: TRBV6-5
cdr3_aa: ASSRVLLAETQY

v_call: TRBV10-1
cdr3_aa: ASSRDNYNEQF

v_call: TRBV14
cdr3_aa: ASSQIFGGSYDTQY